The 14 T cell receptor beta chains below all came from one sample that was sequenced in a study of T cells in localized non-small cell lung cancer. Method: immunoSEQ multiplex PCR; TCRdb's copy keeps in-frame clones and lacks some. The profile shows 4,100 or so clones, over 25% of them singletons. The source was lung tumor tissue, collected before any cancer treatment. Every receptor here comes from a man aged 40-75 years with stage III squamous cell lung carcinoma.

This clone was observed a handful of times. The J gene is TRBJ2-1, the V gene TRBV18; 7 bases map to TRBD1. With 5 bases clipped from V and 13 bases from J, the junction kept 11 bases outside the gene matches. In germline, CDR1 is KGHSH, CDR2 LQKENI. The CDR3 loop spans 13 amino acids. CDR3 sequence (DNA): TGTGCCAGCTCAGAAATCGACAGGGCCCCCCAGTTCTTC. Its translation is CASSEIDRAPQFF.

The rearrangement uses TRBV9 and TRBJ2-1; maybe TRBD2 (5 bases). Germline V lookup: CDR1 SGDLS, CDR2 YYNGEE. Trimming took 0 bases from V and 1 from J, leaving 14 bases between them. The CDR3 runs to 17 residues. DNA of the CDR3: TGTGCCAGCAGCGTAGTCAGCCTAGGCGGGTCCTACAATGAGCAGTTCTTC. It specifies CASSVVSLGGSYNEQFF.

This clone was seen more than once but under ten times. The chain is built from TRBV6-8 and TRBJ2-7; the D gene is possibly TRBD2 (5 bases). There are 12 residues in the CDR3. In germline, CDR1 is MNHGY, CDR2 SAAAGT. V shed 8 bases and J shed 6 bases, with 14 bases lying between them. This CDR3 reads CASHRETGEQYF. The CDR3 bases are TGTGCCAGCCATAGGGAGACTGGCGAGCAGTACTTC.

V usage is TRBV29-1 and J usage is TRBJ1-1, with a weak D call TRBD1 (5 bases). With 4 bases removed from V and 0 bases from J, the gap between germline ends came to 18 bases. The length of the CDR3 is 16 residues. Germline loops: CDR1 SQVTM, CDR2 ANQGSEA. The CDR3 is CSVVNRGDRMNTEAFF. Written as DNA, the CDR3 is TGCAGCGTTGTTAATAGGGGCGATAGAATGAACACTGAAGCTTTCTTT.

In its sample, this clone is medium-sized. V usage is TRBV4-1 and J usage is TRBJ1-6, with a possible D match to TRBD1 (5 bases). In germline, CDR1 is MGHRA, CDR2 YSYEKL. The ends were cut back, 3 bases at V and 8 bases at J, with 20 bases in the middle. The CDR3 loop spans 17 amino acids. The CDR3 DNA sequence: TGCGCCAGCAGCCACACTACTCTCCAGGGTATAGATTCACCCCTCCACTTT. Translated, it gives CASSHTTLQGIDSPLHF.

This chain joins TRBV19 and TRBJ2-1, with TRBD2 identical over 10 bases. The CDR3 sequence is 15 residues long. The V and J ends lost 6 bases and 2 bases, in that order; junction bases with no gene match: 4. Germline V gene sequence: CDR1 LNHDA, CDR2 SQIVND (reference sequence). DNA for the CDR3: TGTGCCAGTAGAGCGGGGGGGAGTACCTACAATGAGCAGTTCTTC. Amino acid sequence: CASRAGGSTYNEQFF.

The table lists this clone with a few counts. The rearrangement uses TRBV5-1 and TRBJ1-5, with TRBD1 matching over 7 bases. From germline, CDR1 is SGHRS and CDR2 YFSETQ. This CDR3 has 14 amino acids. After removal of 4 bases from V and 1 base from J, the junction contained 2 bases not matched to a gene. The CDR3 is CASSPRGSNQPQHF. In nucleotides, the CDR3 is TGCGCCAGCAGCCCCAGGGGGAGCAATCAGCCCCAGCATTTT.

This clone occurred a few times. This CDR3 reads CASSQRQGTVNTEAFF. The CDR3 DNA is TGCGCCAGCAGCCAGAGACAGGGTACGGTTAACACTGAAGCTTTCTTT. The genes are TRBV4-1 and TRBJ1-1; 7 nucleotides agree with TRBD1. Germline trimming cut 3 bases from V and 2 bases from J; bases unmatched to any gene: 9. The CDR3 has 16 residues. Germline lookup yields CDR1 MGHRA and CDR2 YSYEKL.

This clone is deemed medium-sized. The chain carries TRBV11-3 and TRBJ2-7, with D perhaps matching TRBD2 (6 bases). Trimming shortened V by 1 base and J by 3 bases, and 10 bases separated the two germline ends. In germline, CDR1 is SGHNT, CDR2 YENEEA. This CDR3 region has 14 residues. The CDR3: CASSLGDWNYEQYF. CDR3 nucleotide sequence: TGTGCCAGCAGCTTAGGGGACTGGAACTACGAGCAGTACTTC. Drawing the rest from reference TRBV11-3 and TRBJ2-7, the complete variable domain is EAGVVQSPRYKIIEKKQPVAFWCNPISGHNTLYWYLQNLGQGPELLIRYENEEAVDDSQLPKDRFSAERLKGVDSTLKIQPAELGDSAVYLCASSLGDWNYEQYFGPGTRLTVT.

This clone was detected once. The CDR3: CASSHLSTYEQYF. DNA of the CDR3: TGTGCCAGCAGCCATCTCTCGACCTACGAGCAGTACTTC. The chain combines TRBV14 with TRBJ2-7, with unresolved D. The CDR3 spans 13 residues. Trimming took 3 bases from V and 2 from J, leaving 8 bases between them. Germline V gives CDR1 SGHDN, CDR2 FVKESK.

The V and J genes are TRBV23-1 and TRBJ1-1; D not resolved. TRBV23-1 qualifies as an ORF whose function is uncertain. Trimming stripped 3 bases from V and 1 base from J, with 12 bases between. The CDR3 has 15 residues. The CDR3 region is CASSHRQRWNTEAFF. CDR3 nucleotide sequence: TGCGCCAGCAGTCACCGTCAACGCTGGAACACTGAAGCTTTCTTT.

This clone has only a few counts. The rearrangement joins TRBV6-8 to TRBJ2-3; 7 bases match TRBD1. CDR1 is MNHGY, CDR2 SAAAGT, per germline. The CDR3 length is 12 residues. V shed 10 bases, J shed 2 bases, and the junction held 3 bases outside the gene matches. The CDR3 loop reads CAIRGTTDTQYF. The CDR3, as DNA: TGTGCCATCAGGGGGACCACAGATACGCAGTATTTT.

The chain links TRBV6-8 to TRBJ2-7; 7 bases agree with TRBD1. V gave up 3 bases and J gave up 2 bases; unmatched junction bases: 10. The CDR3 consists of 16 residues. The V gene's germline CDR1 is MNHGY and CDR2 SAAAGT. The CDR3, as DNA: TGTGCCAGCAGTTATCCCGCCGACAGGGTGACCTACGAGCAGTACTTC. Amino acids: CASSYPADRVTYEQYF.

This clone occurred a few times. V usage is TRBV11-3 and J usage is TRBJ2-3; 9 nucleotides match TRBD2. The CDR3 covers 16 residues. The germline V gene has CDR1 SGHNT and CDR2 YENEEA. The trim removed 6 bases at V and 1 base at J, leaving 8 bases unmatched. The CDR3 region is CASSQGREGRTDTQYF. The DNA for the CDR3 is TGTGCCAGCAGTCAGGGGCGGGAGGGCCGCACAGATACGCAGTATTTT.